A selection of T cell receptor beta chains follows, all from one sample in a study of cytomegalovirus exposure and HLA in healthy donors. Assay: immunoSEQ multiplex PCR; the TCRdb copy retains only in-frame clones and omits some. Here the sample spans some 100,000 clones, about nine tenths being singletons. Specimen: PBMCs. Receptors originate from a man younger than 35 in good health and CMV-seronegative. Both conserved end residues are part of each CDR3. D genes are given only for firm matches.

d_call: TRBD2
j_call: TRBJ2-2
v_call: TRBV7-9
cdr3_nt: TGTGCCAGCAGCTTATTGAGCGGGACGAACACCGGGGAGCTGTTTTTT
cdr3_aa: CASSLLSGTNTGELFF

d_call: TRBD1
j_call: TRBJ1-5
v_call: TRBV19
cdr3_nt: TGTGCCAGTTCCCGTCCAGGGGGAAATCAGCCCCAGCATTTT
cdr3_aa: CASSRPGGNQPQHF

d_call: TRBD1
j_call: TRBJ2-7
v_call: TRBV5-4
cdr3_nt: TGTGCCAGCAGCGTACGGGACAGTACCTACGAGCAGTACTTC
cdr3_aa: CASSVRDSTYEQYF

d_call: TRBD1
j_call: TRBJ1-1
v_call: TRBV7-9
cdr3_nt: TGTGCCAGCAGCCTAGCCCCCCCGGGACAGGTAAATGAAGCTTTCTTT
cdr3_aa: CASSLAPPGQVNEAFF

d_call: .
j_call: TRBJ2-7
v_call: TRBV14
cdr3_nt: TGTGCCAGTAGAGGGGGGGCCGGGAGGTTCTACGAGCAGTACTTC
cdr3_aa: CASRGGAGRFYEQYF

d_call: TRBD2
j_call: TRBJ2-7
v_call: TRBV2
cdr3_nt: TGTGCCAGCAGCCAAATAGCGGGACCCGTCTCCTACGAGCAGTACTTC
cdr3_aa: CASSQIAGPVSYEQYF

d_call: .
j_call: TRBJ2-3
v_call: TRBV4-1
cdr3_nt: TGCGCCAGCAGCCAACTGCTCTCCGGGAGTGAGTCAGATACGCAGTATTTT
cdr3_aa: CASSQLLSGSESDTQYF

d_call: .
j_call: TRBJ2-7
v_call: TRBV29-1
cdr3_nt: TGCAGCGTTGGAGGGGGCTACGAGCAGTACTTC
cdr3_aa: CSVGGGYEQYF

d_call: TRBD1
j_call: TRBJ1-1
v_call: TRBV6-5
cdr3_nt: TGTGCCAGCAGTTATGACAGGGTCGCTGAAGCTTTCTTT
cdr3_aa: CASSYDRVAEAFF

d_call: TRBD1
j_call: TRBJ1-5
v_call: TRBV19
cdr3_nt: TGTGCCAGTAGTATCGGGACAGCTAGCAATCAGCCCCAGCATTTT
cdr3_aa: CASSIGTASNQPQHF

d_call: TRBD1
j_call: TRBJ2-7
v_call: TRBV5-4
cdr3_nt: TGTGCCAGCAGCTTACAGGGGGTCTACGAGCAGTACTTC
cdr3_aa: CASSLQGVYEQYF

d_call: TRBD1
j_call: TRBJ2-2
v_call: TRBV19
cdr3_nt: TGTGCCAGTAGTACCGCTACAGGGGGCTCGGCCACCGGGGAGCTGTTTTTT
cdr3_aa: CASSTATGGSATGELFF

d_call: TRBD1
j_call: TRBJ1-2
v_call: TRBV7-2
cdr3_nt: TGTGCCAGCAGCCCTATGGACAGGGAGACTGGCTACACCTTC
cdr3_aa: CASSPMDRETGYTF

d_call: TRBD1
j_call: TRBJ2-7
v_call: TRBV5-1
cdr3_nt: TGCGCCAGCAGCCCGCCGGACAGGGATTACGAGCAGTACTTC
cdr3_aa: CASSPPDRDYEQYF

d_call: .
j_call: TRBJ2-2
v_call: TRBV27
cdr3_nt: TGTGCCAGCAGTCTCTACACCGGGGAGCTGTTTTTT
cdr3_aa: CASSLYTGELFF

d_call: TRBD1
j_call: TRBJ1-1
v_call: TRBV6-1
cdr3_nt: TGTGCCAGCAGGACAGGGAAGGACACTGAAGCTTTCTTT
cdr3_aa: CASRTGKDTEAFF